This TCR beta chain was recovered during a study of blood T cells in healthy people across ages. Whole-study findings and limits: Long-lived donors exceeded aged donors in naive CD4+ cells and diversity.

Primers used in a second PCR of about 7 to 12 cycles were a sample-barcoded 5' primer and a J-beta primer mix. TCRdb redid the calling of the 5' RACE reads with MiXCR, one entry per CDR3 protein. The table shows roughly 680,000 distinct CDR3 sequences, with 49% occurring only once. Note on this clonotype: Its antigen is not known.

The clonotype originates from a woman aged 55-69 years in good health. The sample taken for sequencing was blood.

The CDR3 reads CASRNRGGTGELFF. The CDR3 DNA reads as TGTGCCAGCAGAAACCGGGGGGGCACCGGGGAGCTGTTTTTT. The chain couples TRBV12-3 or TRBV12-4 to TRBJ2-2; 8 nucleotides line up with TRBD2. V gave up 6 bases and J gave up 4 bases; unmatched junction bases: 4. The CDR3 covers 14 residues.